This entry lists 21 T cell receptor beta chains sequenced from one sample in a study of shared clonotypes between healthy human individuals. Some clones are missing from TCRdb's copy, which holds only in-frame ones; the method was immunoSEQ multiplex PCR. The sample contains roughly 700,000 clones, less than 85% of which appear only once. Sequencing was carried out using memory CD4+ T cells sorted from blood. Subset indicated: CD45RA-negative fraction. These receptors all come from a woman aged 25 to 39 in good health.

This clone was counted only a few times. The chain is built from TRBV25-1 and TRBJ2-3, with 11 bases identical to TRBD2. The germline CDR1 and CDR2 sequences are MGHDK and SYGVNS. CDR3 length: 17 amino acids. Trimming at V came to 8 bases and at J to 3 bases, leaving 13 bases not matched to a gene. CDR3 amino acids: CASESTGLAAVTDTQYF. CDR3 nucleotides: TGTGCCAGCGAAAGCACGGGACTAGCGGCCGTTACAGATACGCAGTATTTT. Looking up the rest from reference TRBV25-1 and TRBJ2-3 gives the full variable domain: EADIYQTPRYLVIGTGKKITLECSQTMGHDKMYWYQQDPGMELHLIHYSYGVNSTEKGDLSSESTVSRIRTEHFPLTLESARPSHTSQYLCASESTGLAAVTDTQYFGPGTRLTVL.

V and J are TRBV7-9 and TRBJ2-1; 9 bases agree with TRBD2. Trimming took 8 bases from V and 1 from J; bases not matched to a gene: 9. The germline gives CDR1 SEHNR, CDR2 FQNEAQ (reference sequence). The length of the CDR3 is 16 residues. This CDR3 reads CASGAVAGASYNEQFF. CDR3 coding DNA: TGTGCCAGCGGCGCCGTAGCGGGAGCTTCCTACAATGAGCAGTTCTTC. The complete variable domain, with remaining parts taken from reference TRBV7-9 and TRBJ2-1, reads DTGVSQNPRHKITKRGQNVTFRCDPISEHNRLYWYRQTLGQGPEFLTYFQNEAQLEKSRLLSDRFSAERPKGSFSTLEIQRTEQGDSAMYLCASGAVAGASYNEQFFGPGTRLTVL.

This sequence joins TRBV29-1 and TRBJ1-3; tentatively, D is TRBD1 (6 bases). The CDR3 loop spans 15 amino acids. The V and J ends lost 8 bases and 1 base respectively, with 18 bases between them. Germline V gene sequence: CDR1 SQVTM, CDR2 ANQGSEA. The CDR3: CSLCPGQSSGNTIYF. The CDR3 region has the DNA TGCAGCCTATGCCCGGGACAAAGTTCTGGAAACACCATATATTTT.

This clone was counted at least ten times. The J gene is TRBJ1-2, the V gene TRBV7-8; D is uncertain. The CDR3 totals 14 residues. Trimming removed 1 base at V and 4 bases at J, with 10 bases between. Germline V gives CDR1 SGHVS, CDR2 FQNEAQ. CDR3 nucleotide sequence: TGTGCCAGCAGCTTAGGTCAGGCCAGCTATGGCTACACCTTC. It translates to CASSLGQASYGYTF.

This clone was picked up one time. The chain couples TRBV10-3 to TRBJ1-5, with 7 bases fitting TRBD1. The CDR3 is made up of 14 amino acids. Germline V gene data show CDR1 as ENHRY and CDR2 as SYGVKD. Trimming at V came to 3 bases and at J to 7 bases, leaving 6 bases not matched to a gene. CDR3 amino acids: CAISDRQGHQPQHF. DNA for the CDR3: TGTGCCATCAGTGATAGACAGGGACACCAGCCCCAGCATTTT.

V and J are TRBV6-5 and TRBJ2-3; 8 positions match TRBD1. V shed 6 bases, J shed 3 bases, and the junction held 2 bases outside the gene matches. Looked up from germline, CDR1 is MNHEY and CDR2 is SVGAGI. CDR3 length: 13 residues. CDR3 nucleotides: TGTGCCAGCAGGGGACAGGTTACAGATACGCAGTATTTT. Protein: CASRGQVTDTQYF.

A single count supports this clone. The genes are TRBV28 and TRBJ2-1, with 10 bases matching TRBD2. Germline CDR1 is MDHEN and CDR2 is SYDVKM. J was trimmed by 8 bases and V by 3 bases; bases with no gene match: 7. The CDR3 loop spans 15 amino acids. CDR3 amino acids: CASSFTSGIGYEQFF. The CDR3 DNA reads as TGTGCCAGCAGTTTCACTAGCGGGATCGGATATGAGCAGTTCTTC. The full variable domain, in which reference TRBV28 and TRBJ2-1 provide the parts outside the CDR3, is DVKVTQSSRYLVKRTGEKVFLECVQDMDHENMFWYRQDPGLGLRLIYFSYDVKMKEKGDIPEGYSVSREKKERFSLILESASTNQTSMYLCASSFTSGIGYEQFFGPGTRLTVL.

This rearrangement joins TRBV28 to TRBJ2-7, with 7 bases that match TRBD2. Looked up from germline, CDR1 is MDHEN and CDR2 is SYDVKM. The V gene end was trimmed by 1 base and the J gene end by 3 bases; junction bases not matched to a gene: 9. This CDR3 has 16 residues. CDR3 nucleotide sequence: TGTGCCAGCAGTTTATTGGGGGGAGGGCCTATCTACGAGCAGTACTTC. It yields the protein CASSLLGGGPIYEQYF. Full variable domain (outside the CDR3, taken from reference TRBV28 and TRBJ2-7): DVKVTQSSRYLVKRTGEKVFLECVQDMDHENMFWYRQDPGLGLRLIYFSYDVKMKEKGDIPEGYSVSREKKERFSLILESASTNQTSMYLCASSLLGGGPIYEQYFGPGTRLTVT.

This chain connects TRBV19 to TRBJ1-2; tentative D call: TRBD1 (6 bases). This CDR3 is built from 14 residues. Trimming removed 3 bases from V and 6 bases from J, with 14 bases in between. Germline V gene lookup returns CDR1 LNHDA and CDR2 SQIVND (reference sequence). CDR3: CASSIRRQGHGYTF. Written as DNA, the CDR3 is TGTGCCAGTAGTATTCGGCGGCAGGGGCATGGCTACACCTTC.

CDR3 bases: TGTGCCAGCAGTTACGGAGGCCCGGCCAAAAACATTCAGTACTTC. Translated, it gives CASSYGGPAKNIQYF. This chain joins TRBV6-6 and TRBJ2-4; possible D gene TRBD2, 5 bases. The CDR3 is 15 residues long. Germline CDR1 reads MNHNY; CDR2 reads SVGAGI (reference sequence). V dropped 2 bases and J dropped 1 base, with 9 bases sitting between them.

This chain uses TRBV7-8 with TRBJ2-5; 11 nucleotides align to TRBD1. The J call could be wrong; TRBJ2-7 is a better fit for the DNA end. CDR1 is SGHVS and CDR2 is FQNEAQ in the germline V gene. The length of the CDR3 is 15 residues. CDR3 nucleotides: TGTGCCAGCAGGAAGGACAGGGGGCCGCAGGACGAGCAGTACTTC. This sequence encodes CASRKDRGPQDEQYF.

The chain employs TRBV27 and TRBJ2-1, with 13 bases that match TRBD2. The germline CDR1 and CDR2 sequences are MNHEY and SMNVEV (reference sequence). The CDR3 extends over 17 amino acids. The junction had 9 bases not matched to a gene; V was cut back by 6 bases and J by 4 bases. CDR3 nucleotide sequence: TGTGCCAGCAGCCTCCCTGGGACTAGCGGGGCATACAATGAGCAGTTCTTC. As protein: CASSLPGTSGAYNEQFF.

CDR3 in amino acids: CASSVQREGYNEQFF. DNA of the CDR3: TGTGCCAGCAGTGTTCAGCGGGAGGGGTACAATGAGCAGTTCTTC. The chain employs TRBV2 and TRBJ2-1; 10 positions agree with TRBD2. The V and J ends lost 4 bases and 4 bases, in that order; junction bases with no gene match: 4. Germline V CDR1 and CDR2: SNHLY, FYNNEI. The CDR3 length is 15 residues.

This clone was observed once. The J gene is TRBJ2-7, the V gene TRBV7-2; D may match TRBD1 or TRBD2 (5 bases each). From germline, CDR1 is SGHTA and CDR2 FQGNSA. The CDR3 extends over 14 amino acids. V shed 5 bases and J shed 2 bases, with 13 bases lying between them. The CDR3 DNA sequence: TGTGCCAGCAGCAAAACGGGACGAGCCTACGAGCAGTACTTC. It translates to CASSKTGRAYEQYF.

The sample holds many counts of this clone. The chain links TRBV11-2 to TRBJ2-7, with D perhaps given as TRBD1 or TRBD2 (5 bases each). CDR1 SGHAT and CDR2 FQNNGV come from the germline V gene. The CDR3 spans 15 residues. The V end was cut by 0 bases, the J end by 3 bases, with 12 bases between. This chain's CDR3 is CASSLDRDLNYEQYF. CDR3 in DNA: TGTGCCAGCAGCTTAGATCGGGACCTAAACTACGAGCAGTACTTC.

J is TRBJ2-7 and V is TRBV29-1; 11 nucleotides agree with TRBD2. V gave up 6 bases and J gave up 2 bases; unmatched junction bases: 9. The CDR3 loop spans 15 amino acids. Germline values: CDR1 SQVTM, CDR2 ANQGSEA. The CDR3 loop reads CSVIAGGPGPYEQYF. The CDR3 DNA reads TGCAGCGTGATAGCGGGAGGGCCCGGACCCTACGAGCAGTACTTC.

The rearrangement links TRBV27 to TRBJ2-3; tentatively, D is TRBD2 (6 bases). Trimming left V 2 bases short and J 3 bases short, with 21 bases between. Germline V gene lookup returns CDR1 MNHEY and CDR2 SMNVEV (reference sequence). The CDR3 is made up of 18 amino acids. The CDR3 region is CASSLRGGMVVGTDTQYF. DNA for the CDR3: TGTGCCAGCAGTTTAAGGGGCGGGATGGTCGTCGGGACAGATACGCAGTATTTT.

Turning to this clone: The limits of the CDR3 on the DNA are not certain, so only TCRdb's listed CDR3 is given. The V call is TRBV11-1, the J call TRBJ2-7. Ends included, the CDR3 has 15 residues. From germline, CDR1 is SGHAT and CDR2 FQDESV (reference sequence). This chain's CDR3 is CASSFGDGDIYEQYF.

This chain's CDR3 is CASREWTDQETQYF. The DNA for the CDR3 is TGTGCCAGCAGGGAATGGACAGACCAAGAGACCCAGTACTTC. The chain links TRBV6-5 to TRBJ2-5; D possibly corresponds to TRBD1 (6 bases). CDR3 length: 14 residues. CDR1 and CDR2 from the germline V gene are MNHEY and SVGAGI. V lost 6 bases, J lost 0 bases, and 11 bases lay in between.

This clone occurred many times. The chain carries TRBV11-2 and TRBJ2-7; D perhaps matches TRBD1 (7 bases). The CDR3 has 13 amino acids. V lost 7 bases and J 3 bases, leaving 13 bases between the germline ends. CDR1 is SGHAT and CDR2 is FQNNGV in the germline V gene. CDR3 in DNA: TGTGCCAGCACCAACAGGGGAGGCTACGAGCAGTACTTC. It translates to CASTNRGGYEQYF.

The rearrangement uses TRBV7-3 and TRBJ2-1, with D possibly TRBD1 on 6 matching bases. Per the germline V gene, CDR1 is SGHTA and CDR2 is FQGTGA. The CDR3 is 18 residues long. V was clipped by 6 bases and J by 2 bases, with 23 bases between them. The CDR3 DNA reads TGTGCCAGCAGTCAAAAGACCCCGACAGGAGATACCTACAATGAGCAGTTCTTC. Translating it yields CASSQKTPTGDTYNEQFF.